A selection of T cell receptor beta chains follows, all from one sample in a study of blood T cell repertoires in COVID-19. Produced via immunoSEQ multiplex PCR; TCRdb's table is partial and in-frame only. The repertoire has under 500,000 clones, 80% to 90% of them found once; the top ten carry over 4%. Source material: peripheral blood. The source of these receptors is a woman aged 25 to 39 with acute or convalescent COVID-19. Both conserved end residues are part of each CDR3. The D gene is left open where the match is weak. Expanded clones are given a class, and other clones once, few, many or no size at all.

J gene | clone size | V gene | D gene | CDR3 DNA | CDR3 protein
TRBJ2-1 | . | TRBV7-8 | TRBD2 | TGTGCCAGCAGCTTCCGCGGACTAGAGTACAATGAGCAGTTCTTC | CASSFRGLEYNEQFF
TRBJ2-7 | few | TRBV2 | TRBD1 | TGTGCCAGCAGTGGGACAGGCGCCTCCTACGAGCAGTACTTC | CASSGTGASYEQYF
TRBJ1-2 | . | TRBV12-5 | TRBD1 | TGTGCTAGTGGTTTGGGACAGGGTAACTATGGCTACACCTTC | CASGLGQGNYGYTF
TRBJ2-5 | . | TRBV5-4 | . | TGTGCCAGCAGCTCCCTGGGGGGAGAACTCCAAGAGACCCAGTACTTC | CASSSLGGELQETQYF
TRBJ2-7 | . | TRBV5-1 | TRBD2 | TGCGCCAGCAGCATCGGGACTAGATACTACGAGCAGTACTTC | CASSIGTRYYEQYF
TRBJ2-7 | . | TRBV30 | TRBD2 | TGTGTCCTAGAAACCGGGACTAGCGGGGGAGGCGAGCAGTACTTC | CVLETGTSGGGEQYF
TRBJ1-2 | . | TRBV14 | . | TGTGCCAGCAGCCAAGTTCGGTCGAGGGGGACCAACCCTCTAAATCATGGCTACACCTTC | CASSQVRSRGTNPLNHGYTF
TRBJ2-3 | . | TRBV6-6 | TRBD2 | TGTGCCAGCGGGAGGGACTCCACAGATACGCAGTATTTT | CASGRDSTDTQYF
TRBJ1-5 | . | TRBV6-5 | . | TGTGCCAGCAGTTCCGGCGGAAATCAGCCCCAGCATTTT | CASSSGGNQPQHF
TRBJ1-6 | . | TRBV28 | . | TGTGCCAGCGACGACCGGGACACTACGAGGGCTTATAATTCACCCCTCCACTTT | CASDDRDTTRAYNSPLHF
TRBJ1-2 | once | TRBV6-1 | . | TGTGCCAGCAGTGAAGCACGGACAAATGGCTACACCTTC | CASSEARTNGYTF
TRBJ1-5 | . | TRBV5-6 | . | TGTGCCAGCAGCCTGATCGGGGTTCCCAATCAGCCCCAGCATTTT | CASSLIGVPNQPQHF
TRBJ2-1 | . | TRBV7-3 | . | TGTGCCAGCAGCCTGAGAGGGTCGTCACCGAACAATGAGCAGTTCTTC | CASSLRGSSPNNEQFF
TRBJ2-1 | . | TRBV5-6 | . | TGTGCCAGCAGCTTGGGGTCCGAGGCGGGGATAGACAATGAGCAGTTCTTC | CASSLGSEAGIDNEQFF
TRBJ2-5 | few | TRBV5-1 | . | TGCGCCAGCAGCTCCTACAGGGGGGGCTCCCAAGAGACCCAGTACTTC | CASSSYRGGSQETQYF
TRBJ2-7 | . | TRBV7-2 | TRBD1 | TGTGCCAGCAGCTTAGGAGGGACAGGGGGCGCTTACGAGCAGTACTTC | CASSLGGTGGAYEQYF
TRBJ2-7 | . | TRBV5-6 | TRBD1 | TGTGCCAGCAGCTTATGGGACAGGGAGTTATACGAGCAGTACTTC | CASSLWDRELYEQYF
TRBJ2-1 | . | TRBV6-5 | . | TGTGCCAGCAGTTACAGGAGGGGGCAGCCCAATGAGCAGTTCTTC | CASSYRRGQPNEQFF
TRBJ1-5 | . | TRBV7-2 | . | TGTGCCAGCAGCTTTAGCAGGGATCAGCCCCAGCATTTT | CASSFSRDQPQHF
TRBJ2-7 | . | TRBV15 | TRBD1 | TGTGCCACCGCAGCGAACCAACAGGGGGCTTACGAGCAGTACTTC | CATAANQQGAYEQYF
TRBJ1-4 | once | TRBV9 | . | TGTGCCAGCAGCGTAGGAGGGGGAGATGAAAAACTGTTTTTT | CASSVGGGDEKLFF
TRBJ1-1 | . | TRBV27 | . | TGTGCCAGCACTGGTTCGGGGGGGACTGAAGCTTTCTTT | CASTGSGGTEAFF
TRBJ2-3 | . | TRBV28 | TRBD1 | TGTGCCAGCAGTACCCGGGACAGGTTCTCCACAGATACGCAGTATTTT | CASSTRDRFSTDTQYF
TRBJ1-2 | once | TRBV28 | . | TGTGCCAGCAGTTACGAGCTGGACAGTCCTATTCTAGCTAACTATGGCTACACCTTC | CASSYELDSPILANYGYTF